This TCR beta chain was sequenced in a study of T cells in Graves' hyperthyroidism and ophthalmopathy. Overall study findings and caveats: Ophthalmopathy was identified by the model a median around 5.9 months ahead of onset.

Template material for amplifying TCR beta CDR3 regions consisted of RNA transcripts. Using the HTBI primer set, a first-round RT-PCR was run on the TCR CDR3. One entry per CDR3 protein results from TCRdb running MiXCR on the multiplex PCR reads. The sample has about 600,000 distinct CDR3 sequences; approximately 14% are singletons. This CDR3 comprises 17 residues. Germline V gives CDR1 SEHNR, CDR2 FQNEAQ (reference sequence). Trimming removed 0 bases from V and 5 bases from J; junction bases left unmatched: 8. Ten or more counts support this clonotype. The antigen is not known. The chain carries TRBV7-9 and TRBJ2-1, with TRBD2 matching over 9 bases. The source of this sequence is a woman aged 50 to 60 with Graves' ophthalmopathy. The sequenced sample consisted of blood. This chain's CDR3 is CASSLAMAGGLDNEQFF. DNA of the CDR3: TGTGCCAGCAGCTTAGCGATGGCGGGAGGGTTGGACAATGAGCAGTTCTTC.